This record looks at one TCR beta chain sequence and its context. The germline V gene encodes CDR1 MNHEY and CDR2 SVGAGI. The CDR3 is made up of 16 amino acids. V dropped 2 bases and J dropped 1 base, with 14 bases sitting between them. These data come from a study of blood T cell repertoires in COVID-19. Study overall: Collection of acute and convalescent COVID-19 samples took place in the United States, Italy and Spain.

Authors' data handling: Amplifying reference gene primers gave estimates of nucleated cell counts. Profiling relied on immunoSEQ multiplex PCR, and the TCRdb table lists in-frame clones only, not all of them. V and J calls and clone size are given by that table; D and trimming were obtained from the DNA. Among around 60,000 clones listed, approximately 88% were seen once. The TCR was taken from a man aged 50-60 years with active COVID-19. The sequenced sample consisted of peripheral blood. J is TRBJ2-5 and V is TRBV6-5, with a weak D call TRBD1 (7 bases). The chain's CDR3 is CASSYTQGRGQETQYF. CDR3 nucleotide sequence: TGTGCCAGCAGTTACACACAGGGGCGGGGCCAAGAGACCCAGTACTTC.